The 30 T cell receptor beta chains presented below share a single source sample, sequenced in a study of identifying expanded T cells in peripheral blood. Sequencing was performed with immunoSEQ multiplex PCR; in TCRdb, only in-frame clones are kept and a portion is missing. Of 65,000 to 95,000 clones in the sample, roughly 84% were seen once. Sequenced sample: blood. All receptors come from a person aged 18-70 years in good health.

J is TRBJ2-1 and V is TRBV6-7; no reliable D call. TRBV6-7 falls under the ORF class, with uncertain function. V lost 2 bases and J 7 bases, leaving 3 bases between the germline ends. The CDR3 runs to 11 residues. This chain's CDR3 is CASSYENEQFF. The CDR3, as DNA: TGTGCCAGCAGTTACGAGAATGAGCAGTTCTTC.

The chain is built from TRBV7-2 and TRBJ1-4; TRBD1 agrees at 8 bases. The J segment lost 13 bases and the V segment lost 1 base, leaving 11 bases of the junction unmatched. Germline V gene lookup returns CDR1 SGHTA and CDR2 FQGNSA. This CDR3 has 15 amino acids. CDR3 sequence reads: CASSLGTGGARSLFF. Written as DNA, the CDR3 is TGTGCCAGCAGCTTAGGAACAGGGGGAGCGCGATCACTGTTTTTT.

The CDR3 here is CASNPSGQGITGELFF. CDR3 nucleotide sequence: TGTGCCAGTAACCCGTCGGGACAGGGGATCACCGGGGAGCTGTTTTTT. This chain uses TRBV19 with TRBJ2-2; 10 bases match TRBD1. This CDR3 is 16 amino acids long. Trimming cost V 7 bases and J 4 bases; bases outside gene matches: 9. In germline, CDR1 is LNHDA, CDR2 SQIVND (reference sequence).

The chain couples TRBV7-9 to TRBJ1-3; D remains ambiguous. The CDR3 consists of 15 residues. Germline V CDR1 and CDR2: SEHNR, FQNEAQ (reference sequence). V shed 5 bases and J shed 0 bases, with 11 bases lying between them. The DNA for the CDR3 is TGTGCCAGCAGCCCGGACGGGCCCTCTGGAAACACCATATATTTT. This encodes CASSPDGPSGNTIYF.

The gene calls are TRBV7-6 and TRBJ2-2; a weak D match, TRBD1 (5 bases). Per the germline V gene, CDR1 is SGHVS and CDR2 is FNYEAQ. Trimming took 1 base from V and 1 from J, leaving 16 bases between them. The CDR3 runs to 18 residues. The CDR3 sequence is CASSLEMDTSGNTGELFF. CDR3 nucleotide sequence: TGTGCCAGCAGCTTAGAGATGGACACGAGTGGGAACACCGGGGAGCTGTTTTTT.

The chain employs TRBV18 and TRBJ2-7; 14 bases fit TRBD2. CDR1 is KGHSH and CDR2 is LQKENI in the germline V gene. This CDR3 contains 16 residues. Losses at the gene ends were 3 bases for V and 6 bases for J; bases not matched to a gene: 7. Here the CDR3 DNA reads TGTGCCAGCTCACCCACACCGGGACTAGCGGGAGTCGAGCAGTACTTC. This translates into CASSPTPGLAGVEQYF.

The sample holds one count of this clone. The chain joins TRBV19 to TRBJ2-7; D might be TRBD2 (5 bases). Germline CDR1 reads LNHDA; CDR2 reads SQIVND (reference sequence). The CDR3 covers 14 residues. With 3 bases removed from V and 6 bases from J, the gap between germline ends came to 15 bases. In DNA, the CDR3 is TGTGCCAGTAGTATCGGGAACCAGGAGGTCGAGCAGTACTTC. Protein: CASSIGNQEVEQYF.

In this sample, this clone turned up once. The CDR3 region is CASRDSMNTEAFF. DNA for the CDR3: TGTGCCAGCAGGGACAGTATGAACACTGAAGCTTTCTTT. The chain links TRBV28 to TRBJ1-1, with a possible D match to TRBD1 (6 bases). Germline V lookup: CDR1 MDHEN, CDR2 SYDVKM. CDR3 length equals 13 residues. V shed 6 bases and J shed 0 bases, with 8 bases lying between them. Full variable domain (remainder filled in from reference TRBV28 and TRBJ1-1): DVKVTQSSRYLVKRTGEKVFLECVQDMDHENMFWYRQDPGLGLRLIYFSYDVKMKEKGDIPEGYSVSREKKERFSLILESASTNQTSMYLCASRDSMNTEAFFGQGTRLTVV.

The table lists this clone with a few counts. The rearrangement uses TRBV4-1 and TRBJ1-4; D is possibly TRBD1 (5 bases). The V gene's germline CDR1 is MGHRA and CDR2 YSYEKL. The CDR3 sequence is 13 residues long. The V end was cut by 8 bases, the J end by 6 bases, with 13 bases between. For the CDR3, the DNA is TGCGCCAGCGAAACGGGGGAGGATGAAAAACTGTTTTTT. Its translation is CASETGEDEKLFF.

The chain has TRBV5-1 and TRBJ2-7; D uncertain. Per germline, CDR1 SGHRS and CDR2 YFSETQ. Deletions cut 4 bases from V and 5 bases from J, with 10 bases between. This CDR3 has 12 amino acids. The CDR3, as DNA: TGCGCCAGCAGCGACCCATGGGACGAGCAGTACTTC. This gives the protein CASSDPWDEQYF.

The chain is built from TRBV19 and TRBJ2-3; 11 bases match TRBD2. CDR3 length: 15 residues. CDR1 and CDR2 from the germline V gene are LNHDA and SQIVND (reference sequence). J lost 1 base, V lost 6 bases, and 3 bases had no gene match. CDR3 protein: CASSILAGGTDTQYF. The CDR3 DNA reads TGTGCCAGTAGCATACTAGCGGGAGGCACAGATACGCAGTATTTT.

The chain is built from TRBV9 and TRBJ2-1; 10 bases line up with TRBD2. The trim removed 2 bases at V and 7 bases at J, leaving 6 bases unmatched. The CDR3 length is 15 residues. Germline V CDR1 and CDR2: SGDLS, YYNGEE. The CDR3 DNA reads as TGTGCCAGCAGCGTCTCTAGCGGGAGTGAAAATGAGCAGTTCTTC. Protein product: CASSVSSGSENEQFF. Full variable domain (outside the CDR3, taken from reference TRBV9 and TRBJ2-1): DSGVTQTPKHLITATGQRVTLRCSPRSGDLSVYWYQQSLDQGLQFLIQYYNGEERAKGNILERFSAQQFPDLHSELNLSSLELGDSALYFCASSVSSGSENEQFFGPGTRLTVL.

The chain employs TRBV2 and TRBJ1-5, with unresolved D. This CDR3 contains 15 residues. Trimming shortened V by 6 bases and J by 0 bases, and 12 bases separated the two germline ends. Germline CDR1 SNHLY, CDR2 FYNNEI. CDR3 nucleotides: TGTGCCAGCAGCCGGGAACCCTATAGCAATCAGCCCCAGCATTTT. As protein: CASSREPYSNQPQHF.

This clone was seen once. The genes are TRBV19 and TRBJ1-5; 8 bases fit TRBD1. The V and J ends lost 3 bases and 2 bases, in that order; junction bases with no gene match: 12. This CDR3 region has 18 residues. Germline CDR1 and CDR2: LNHDA and SQIVND (reference sequence). CDR3 residues: CASSIARTGLAGNQPQHF. The CDR3 coding sequence is TGTGCCAGTAGTATCGCCCGGACAGGGCTTGCGGGCAATCAGCCCCAGCATTTT.

The rearrangement joins TRBV9 to TRBJ2-3; 7 bases align to TRBD2. This CDR3 spans 15 amino acids. The J segment lost 11 bases and the V segment lost 3 bases, leaving 15 bases of the junction unmatched. Germline assignment: CDR1 SGDLS and CDR2 YYNGEE. The chain's CDR3 is CASSASFGTKRGQYF. CDR3 nucleotides: TGTGCCAGCAGCGCGTCCTTCGGGACTAAGCGTGGGCAGTATTTT.

The rearrangement links TRBV9 to TRBJ2-7, with TRBD2 matching over 14 bases. The CDR3 contains 16 residues. Per germline, CDR1 SGDLS and CDR2 YYNGEE. V dropped 4 bases and J dropped 4; count of bases not matched to a gene: 7. DNA of the CDR3: TGTGCCAGCAGCCCCTTGGGGACTAGCGGGAGTTACGAGCAGTACTTC. Translated, it gives CASSPLGTSGSYEQYF.

This chain connects TRBV9 to TRBJ2-1, with 8 positions matching TRBD2. Germline trimming cut 4 bases from V and 4 bases from J; bases unmatched to any gene: 7. The CDR3 is made up of 15 amino acids. Germline-derived CDR1 and CDR2 are SGDLS and YYNGEE. The CDR3 DNA reads as TGTGCCAGCAGCCGTAGCGGGGCCACTTACAATGAGCAGTTCTTC. Encoded protein: CASSRSGATYNEQFF. Full variable domain (outside the CDR3, taken from reference TRBV9 and TRBJ2-1): DSGVTQTPKHLITATGQRVTLRCSPRSGDLSVYWYQQSLDQGLQFLIQYYNGEERAKGNILERFSAQQFPDLHSELNLSSLELGDSALYFCASSRSGATYNEQFFGPGTRLTVL.

This clone is labeled medium-sized. This chain connects TRBV10-3 to TRBJ1-3; no definite D call. Deletions cut 8 bases from V and 0 bases from J, with 8 bases between. Per germline, CDR1 ENHRY and CDR2 SYGVKD. The CDR3 loop spans 13 amino acids. CDR3 sequence reads: CAIRQPSGNTIYF. The CDR3 DNA reads as TGTGCCATCCGGCAGCCCTCTGGAAACACCATATATTTT.

There are a few counts of this clone. V usage is TRBV6-1 and J usage is TRBJ2-7; D uncertain. Germline loops: CDR1 MNHNS, CDR2 SASEGT. CDR3 length equals 12 residues. Trimming removed 3 bases from V and 7 bases from J, with 10 bases in between. CDR3 sequence reads: CASSESLVEQYF. CDR3 DNA: TGTGCCAGCAGTGAGAGTCTGGTGGAGCAGTACTTC.

V and J are TRBV5-4 and TRBJ1-1; D call uncertain. CDR1 and CDR2 (germline): SGHNT, YYREEE (reference sequence). V was clipped by 0 bases and J by 5 bases, with 5 bases between them. The CDR3 totals 12 residues. The CDR3 is CASSLEWTEAFF. The CDR3 DNA sequence: TGTGCCAGCAGCTTGGAATGGACTGAAGCTTTCTTT.

The J gene is TRBJ2-4, the V gene TRBV29-1, with 7 positions matching TRBD2. This CDR3 is 13 amino acids long. Germline lookup yields CDR1 SQVTM and CDR2 ANQGSEA. J was trimmed by 5 bases and V by 6 bases; bases with no gene match: 7. As DNA, the CDR3 is TGCAGCGTCGGGGAGGGAGCGGAAAACATTCAGTACTTC. This codes for CSVGEGAENIQYF.

V and J are TRBV4-3 and TRBJ2-3, with D hard to call. V was cut by 1 base and J by 6 bases, with 5 bases left in between. The CDR3 spans 12 residues. The V gene's germline CDR1 is LGHNA and CDR2 YSLEER. CDR3 coding DNA: TGCGCCAGCAGCCAAGGCCCGGATACGCAGTATTTT. As protein: CASSQGPDTQYF.

The chain is built from TRBV7-2 and TRBJ2-1; D is possibly TRBD2 (5 bases). Per the germline V gene, CDR1 is SGHTA and CDR2 is FQGNSA. This CDR3 spans 14 amino acids. V was cut by 7 bases and J by 4 bases, with 14 bases left in between. The CDR3 DNA reads TGTGCCAGCACCCAAGGCAGCGGATACAATGAGCAGTTCTTC. Translating it yields CASTQGSGYNEQFF.

This clone was counted only a few times. The CDR3 loop reads CASSYSPGAGGELFF. Here the CDR3 DNA reads TGTGCCAGCAGTTACTCGCCAGGGGCGGGCGGGGAGCTGTTTTTT. V is TRBV6-6 and J is TRBJ2-2, with TRBD1 as a possible D gene (6 bases). Germline CDR1 reads MNHNY; CDR2 reads SVGAGI (reference sequence). Trimming left V 0 bases short and J 7 bases short, with 12 bases between. The CDR3 is 15 residues long.

The J gene is TRBJ1-5, the V gene TRBV6-5, with unresolved D. Germline CDR1 MNHEY, CDR2 SVGAGI. Trimming removed 5 bases from V and 4 bases from J, with 9 bases in between. The CDR3 extends over 13 amino acids. CDR3 region: CASSPLLNQPQHF. The CDR3 DNA reads TGTGCCAGCAGTCCCCTGTTAAATCAGCCCCAGCATTTT.

The V and J genes are TRBV5-1 and TRBJ2-7; D possibly corresponds to TRBD1 (7 bases). CDR1 and CDR2 (germline): SGHRS, YFSETQ. This CDR3 has 15 amino acids. Trimming took off 1 base at V and 1 base at J, with 12 bases between the two ends. CDR3 DNA sequence: TGCGCCAGCAGCTTGAGGGGGGACAGTTCCTACGAGCAGTACTTC. The encoded protein is CASSLRGDSSYEQYF.

The V gene is TRBV4-1, the J gene TRBJ2-3; 11 nucleotides align to TRBD2. V lost 0 bases to trimming and J lost 4 bases; unmatched junction nucleotides: 6. This CDR3 is built from 17 residues. Germline CDR1 is MGHRA and CDR2 is YSYEKL. The chain's CDR3 is CASSQDLAGGGSDTQYF. The CDR3 DNA reads TGCGCCAGCAGCCAAGACCTAGCGGGAGGTGGTTCAGATACGCAGTATTTT.

The rearrangement uses TRBV4-3 and TRBJ2-2; tentatively, D is TRBD2 (7 bases). The germline CDR1 and CDR2 sequences are LGHNA and YSLEER. The V and J ends lost 4 bases and 4 bases respectively, with 13 bases between them. CDR3 length equals 15 residues. CDR3 coding DNA: TGCGCCAGCAGCCTCGGGGGGCGGTTCACCGGGGAGCTGTTTTTT. Its translation: CASSLGGRFTGELFF.

This clone has just one count. This rearrangement joins TRBV9 to TRBJ2-2, with a tentative D call TRBD2 (6 bases). Germline CDR1 SGDLS, CDR2 YYNGEE. There are 15 residues in the CDR3. V was cut by 3 bases and J by 3 bases, with 12 bases left in between. CDR3 residues: CASSAWERDTGELFF. DNA of the CDR3: TGTGCCAGCAGCGCATGGGAGCGGGACACCGGGGAGCTGTTTTTT.

The chain recombines TRBV28 with TRBJ2-5; TRBD2 matches at 9 bases. The CDR3 loop spans 16 amino acids. Trimming removed 4 bases from V and 5 bases from J; junction bases left unmatched: 11. The germline gives CDR1 MDHEN, CDR2 SYDVKM. The CDR3 loop reads CASSWSVSGRGETQYF. The CDR3 DNA sequence: TGTGCCAGCAGTTGGTCGGTTAGCGGGAGAGGCGAGACCCAGTACTTC.